The 21 T cell receptor beta chains below all came from one sample that was sequenced in a study of blood T cell repertoires in COVID-19. The repertoire was sequenced with immunoSEQ multiplex PCR; TCRdb's copy has only in-frame clones and lacks some. The table has 100,000 or so clones, roughly four fifths seen once. The sample was peripheral blood. Receptors originate from an elderly woman with acute or convalescent COVID-19.

The J gene is TRBJ1-2, the V gene TRBV28; D not resolved. The germline V gene encodes CDR1 MDHEN and CDR2 SYDVKM. CDR3 length: 14 amino acids. The germline V and J ends were trimmed by 5 bases and 3 bases, with 13 bases remaining between them. The CDR3 region has the DNA TGTGCCAGCAGTGCTTTGGGGAGTCACTATGGCTACACCTTC. Translating gives CASSALGSHYGYTF.

CDR3 nucleotides: TGTGCCAGCAGCTTAGACGGTATTAATGAGCAGTTCTTC. It translates to CASSLDGINEQFF. The rearrangement uses TRBV7-9 and TRBJ2-1; D gene ambiguous. The CDR3 consists of 13 residues. The V end was cut by 1 base, the J end by 7 bases, with 8 bases between. Germline-derived CDR1 and CDR2 are SEHNR and FQNEAQ (reference sequence).

J is TRBJ2-1 and V is TRBV29-1; TRBD2 is a possible D gene (5 bases). The CDR3 length is 13 residues. V was pared by 1 base and J by 7 bases, with 11 bases between. Germline values: CDR1 SQVTM, CDR2 ANQGSEA. The CDR3 loop is CSVEGGGSNEQFF. The CDR3 DNA follows: TGCAGCGTTGAAGGTGGTGGGAGTAATGAGCAGTTCTTC.

CDR3 sequence (DNA): TGTGCCAGCAGCCAAGCTTTAGGACTAAAGGAGCTGTTTTTT. It specifies CASSQALGLKELFF. V gene TRBV4-2 combines with J gene TRBJ2-2, with D perhaps matching TRBD2 (6 bases). V lost 1 base and J 10 bases, leaving 13 bases between the germline ends. CDR1 and CDR2 (germline): LGHNA, YNFKEQ. The CDR3 contains 14 residues.

The genes are TRBV5-4 and TRBJ2-3; 7 bases align to TRBD2. With V trimmed by 0 bases and J by 8 bases, 6 bases remained unmatched. CDR1 is SGHNT and CDR2 is YYREEE in the germline V gene (reference sequence). The CDR3 sequence is 14 residues long. CDR3 bases: TGTGCCAGCAGCTTGGATCGCGCTAGCGGTACGCAGTATTTT. This translates into CASSLDRASGTQYF.

The rearrangement joins TRBV29-1 to TRBJ1-1, with TRBD1 matching over 7 bases. Trimming took 7 bases from V and 4 from J; bases not matched to a gene: 6. CDR3 length: 12 amino acids. Germline loops: CDR1 SQVTM, CDR2 ANQGSEA. As DNA, the CDR3 is TGCAGCGGGTTGACAGGGTCCACTGAAGCTTTCTTT. This sequence encodes CSGLTGSTEAFF.

V usage is TRBV6-5 and J usage is TRBJ2-7; no reliable D call. The V gene's germline CDR1 is MNHEY and CDR2 SVGAGI. V lost 7 bases and J 0 bases, leaving 16 bases between the germline ends. This CDR3 contains 15 residues. CDR3: CASTPGHQSSYEQYF. CDR3 DNA: TGTGCCAGCACCCCCGGTCACCAATCCTCCTACGAGCAGTACTTC.

The CDR3, as DNA: TGTGCCAGCAGTCCTCAACTGGTGCGGGGATCAGGAAACACCATATATTTT. Protein: CASSPQLVRGSGNTIYF. The J gene is TRBJ1-3, the V gene TRBV14, with D uncertain. Germline CDR1 reads SGHDN; CDR2 reads FVKESK. The CDR3 loop spans 17 amino acids. With 6 bases removed from V and 4 bases from J, the gap between germline ends came to 22 bases. The full variable domain, its missing parts supplied by reference TRBV14 and TRBJ1-3, is EAGVTQFPSHSVIEKGQTVTLRCDPISGHDNLYWYRRVMGKEIKFLLHFVKESKQDESGMPNNRFLAERTGGTYSTLKVQPAELEDSGVYFCASSPQLVRGSGNTIYFGEGSWLTVV.

Only a few counts were recorded for this clone. The chain carries TRBV6-5 and TRBJ1-2; D ambiguous. Trimming cost V 0 bases and J 8 bases, with 13 bases left between them. This CDR3 contains 14 residues. Germline CDR1 MNHEY, CDR2 SVGAGI. CDR3 region: CASSYSARMLGYTF. In DNA, the CDR3 is TGTGCCAGCAGTTACTCTGCCAGGATGCTCGGCTACACCTTC.

The chain is built from TRBV7-2 and TRBJ2-5; 13 bases match TRBD2. Germline CDR1 is SGHTA and CDR2 is FQGNSA. This CDR3 spans 18 amino acids. J gave up 5 bases and V 5 bases, and 14 bases lay outside the gene matches. The CDR3 sequence is CASSPSPGTSGITETQYF. The CDR3 DNA is TGTGCCAGCAGCCCATCTCCGGGGACTAGCGGGATCACGGAGACCCAGTACTTC. Using reference TRBV7-2 and TRBJ2-5 for the parts outside the CDR3, the full variable domain is GAGVSQSPSNKVTEKGKDVELRCDPISGHTALYWYRQSLGQGLEFLIYFQGNSAPDKSGLPSDRFSAERTGGSVSTLTIQRTQQEDSAVYLCASSPSPGTSGITETQYFGPGTRLLVL.

This clone was detected many times. The V call is TRBV19, the J call TRBJ1-5, with no clear D. CDR1 LNHDA and CDR2 SQIVND come from the germline V gene (reference sequence). Trimming cost V 8 bases and J 7 bases, with 12 bases left between them. CDR3 length: 12 amino acids. The CDR3 loop reads CASQRGRQPQHF. The CDR3 nucleotides read TGTGCCAGTCAACGGGGTAGACAGCCCCAGCATTTT.

The V and J genes are TRBV5-1 and TRBJ2-1; perhaps TRBD2 as D (5 bases). V lost 1 base to trimming and J lost 10 bases, with 18 bases between them. In germline, CDR1 is SGHRS, CDR2 YFSETQ. There are 15 residues in the CDR3. CDR3 nucleotides: TGCGCCAGCAGCTTGTTGGCGGGCAGGCCCGGGGAGCAGTTCTTC. Translated, it gives CASSLLAGRPGEQFF.

The chain couples TRBV6-6 to TRBJ1-1; D perhaps matches TRBD1 (6 bases). V was trimmed by 0 bases and J by 12 bases, leaving 14 bases between them. CDR1 and CDR2 (germline): MNHNY, SVGAGI (reference sequence). This CDR3 has 13 amino acids. The CDR3 coding sequence is TGTGCCAGCAGTTACTCAGGCGGAGACAGGTCTTTCTTT. It translates to CASSYSGGDRSFF.

This clone appeared a few times. This chain uses TRBV5-1 with TRBJ2-1; D remains ambiguous. There are 12 residues in the CDR3. The germline V gene has CDR1 SGHRS and CDR2 YFSETQ. Trimming stripped 4 bases from V and 4 bases from J, with 6 bases between. The CDR3 protein is CASSLQYNEQFF. CDR3 in DNA: TGCGCCAGCAGCCTACAGTACAATGAGCAGTTCTTC.

The chain is built from TRBV11-3 and TRBJ1-1, with 9 positions matching TRBD1. Trimming at V came to 4 bases and at J to 4 bases, leaving 13 bases not matched to a gene. The CDR3 covers 17 residues. CDR1 SGHNT and CDR2 YENEEA come from the germline V gene. The CDR3 loop reads CASSYTGTGSFRTEAFF. As DNA, the CDR3 is TGTGCCAGCAGCTACACCGGGACAGGGTCATTCCGCACTGAAGCTTTCTTT.

This rearrangement joins TRBV5-1 to TRBJ1-2; 9 bases fit TRBD1. Germline V gives CDR1 SGHRS, CDR2 YFSETQ. The CDR3 has 16 amino acids. Trimming took 4 bases from V and 8 from J; bases not matched to a gene: 15. CDR3 region: CASSPGGGQGGPGYTF. As DNA, the CDR3 is TGCGCCAGCAGCCCCGGTGGGGGACAGGGCGGGCCGGGCTACACCTTC.

This rearrangement joins TRBV28 to TRBJ2-2; perhaps TRBD1 as D (5 bases). The CDR3 covers 15 residues. V lost 2 bases and J lost 4, with 11 bases in between. Germline V gene sequence: CDR1 MDHEN, CDR2 SYDVKM. The CDR3 bases are TGTGCCAGCAGTTTACCTTCAGGGATCACCGGGGAGCTGTTTTTT. Protein product: CASSLPSGITGELFF. Full variable domain (outside the CDR3, taken from reference TRBV28 and TRBJ2-2): DVKVTQSSRYLVKRTGEKVFLECVQDMDHENMFWYRQDPGLGLRLIYFSYDVKMKEKGDIPEGYSVSREKKERFSLILESASTNQTSMYLCASSLPSGITGELFFGEGSRLTVL.

The chain uses TRBV6-5 and TRBJ1-4; a weak D match, TRBD1 (5 bases). Germline V lookup: CDR1 MNHEY, CDR2 SVGAGI. CDR3 length equals 15 residues. Trimming stripped 6 bases from V and 4 bases from J, with 15 bases between. The CDR3 reads CASRFTGAYNEKLFF. Here the CDR3 DNA reads TGTGCCAGCAGATTCACTGGGGCATATAATGAAAAACTGTTTTTT.

The V gene is TRBV2, the J gene TRBJ1-1; TRBD1 matches at 7 bases. V trimming: 6 bases; J trimming: 0 bases; junction bases outside the gene matches: 7. This CDR3 is 15 amino acids long. Germline loops: CDR1 SNHLY, CDR2 FYNNEI. The CDR3, as DNA: TGTGCCAGCAGCTCTAAGGGACAGTTGAACACTGAAGCTTTCTTT. Translated, it gives CASSSKGQLNTEAFF.

This rearrangement joins TRBV29-1 to TRBJ2-2, with D possibly being TRBD2 (6 bases). The CDR3 covers 13 residues. The V end was cut by 6 bases, the J end by 1 base, with 9 bases between. Looked up from germline, CDR1 is SQVTM and CDR2 is ANQGSEA. The CDR3: CSVRGLNTGELFF. In nucleotides, the CDR3 is TGCAGCGTAAGGGGACTGAACACCGGGGAGCTGTTTTTT.

The CDR3 here is CASRRDRGPEQYF. CDR3 nucleotide sequence: TGTGCCAGCAGAAGGGACAGGGGCCCCGAGCAGTACTTC. V and J are TRBV2 and TRBJ2-7, with TRBD1 matching 10 bases. The CDR3 loop spans 13 amino acids. The trim removed 6 bases at V and 6 bases at J, leaving 5 bases unmatched. Per the germline V gene, CDR1 is SNHLY and CDR2 is FYNNEI.